This TCR beta chain stems from a study of cytomegalovirus exposure and HLA in healthy donors (dated by TCRdb to about 2017). Regarding the study in general: An earlier analysis of approximately 600 of the donors reported about 250 Gb of sequence data and around 110 million unique TCR beta sequences from 150 million to 200 million T cells. Roughly 300 gigabases of sequencing data and roughly 81 million unique TCR sequences made up an early release that covered about 640 HLA-typed donors. Among the roughly 410 genotyped donors, 75% to 90% belonged to the genetic ancestry cluster associated with self-reported Caucasian donors. The study was designed to test whether signatures of past pathogen exposure could be identified by cataloging public T cell receptors. The study profiled the T cell repertoires of 500 to 800 subjects by immunosequencing and related them to cytomegalovirus serostatus. Besides the first cohort of 550 to 750 subjects, a separate validation cohort made up of around 120 different subjects was used. To predict cytomegalovirus infection status, the study combined high-throughput TCR immunosequencing, statistical association of individual TCRs with disease status, and machine learning. A later analysis re-analyzed previously published TCR beta repertoires from roughly 630 donors and added high-resolution HLA genotyping to study TCR occurrence patterns. The later analysis used no new phenotypic data to find candidate immune exposures, relying instead on TCR beta sequences and their occurrence across donors. An earlier analysis of more than 450 of the donors used high-throughput TCR beta sequencing to judge whether each TCR beta V gene segment behaved as functional or pseudogenic. Donor age, sex, ethnicity and CMV serostatus were compiled alongside the repertoire data. A later genetic analysis took genome-wide SNP genotypes for about 55% of the 666 donors and used that subset as a discovery cohort. All discovery cohort repertoires had been generated using a single sequencing platform. Class I and class II HLA loci were covered by the typing at four-digit resolution. The number of typed donors differed by locus: about 620-640 for A, B, C, DRB1 and DQB1; 500 to 550 for DQA1; fewer than 610 for DPA1; and around 490 for DPB1. A handful of DR-DQ haplotypes were treated as single units for association and clustering because of strong linkage in the cohort. Across some 400 genotyped donors of the cohort, an average of about 220,000 unique TCR beta nucleotide sequences per donor were sequenced, and roughly 17% of those sequences were non-productive.

What the work shows at the level of the full study, not this receptor alone: In a later analysis, several top co-occurrence clusters were reported to appear linked to parvovirus B19, influenza, CMV and Epstein-Barr virus. Over 15 rarely observed V segments, including chromosome 9 orphons, were excluded from the earlier analysis of several hundred of the donors because counts were too low. A cluster of highly shared sequence variants was judged likely to represent a technical artifact of the sequencing pipeline. In a later analysis, HLA-associated TCR beta chains showed more clonal expansion and lower generation probabilities than non-associated chains that were equally common. A later genetic analysis reported fewer N-insertions in productive TCRs among donors in an Asian-associated ancestry cluster than the 666-donor mean. A later analysis found that TCR association rates varied across HLA loci, with DRB1 alleles showing the most associated TCRs and HLA-C alleles the fewest. Most TCR sequences were observed very rarely across donors, whereas some public TCRs were present in many individuals. An association between a missense DCLRE1C variant and V-gene and J-gene trimming of TCR beta chains was found in a later genetic analysis and replicated in an independent cohort. When HLA alleles, especially DR and DQ, strongly co-occurred, TCR associations were difficult to assign to individual alleles. Some IMGT-functional V segments, including TRBV6-2 and TRBV6-3, could not be told apart with the 87-base-pair reads, so those segments were excluded. Roughly uniform sequencing depth across donors was assumed in presence/absence analyses, although this assumption may not hold. A further reported finding was that TCR beta sequences accurately predicted the HLA-A and HLA-B alleles for most subjects in the first cohort. A few of the identified cytomegalovirus-associated TCR beta chains were confirmed in vitro to be specific for cytomegalovirus antigens. An earlier analysis of 450 to 750 of the donors showed that most TCR beta V segments appeared in productive rearrangements either about 87% or about 30% of the time, which broadly matched IMGT annotations. Because HLA typing was missing for some donors at each locus, association tests included only the typed subset. Correlated functional status among segregating V segments might reflect linkage disequilibrium, but an unknown experimental factor could not be ruled out. The study gave a list of roughly 150 TCR beta chains associated with cytomegalovirus. The classifier was reported to diagnose cytomegalovirus status with high specificity and sensitivity in both the original and validation cohorts. Most CMV-associated TCR beta chains appeared to be HLA-restricted in a later analysis, and the HLA associations seemed to be driven largely by CMV exposure. It was suggested by the authors that the approach could potentially be generalized to other disease states and immunological phenotypes. Specific HLA alleles were associated with 15,000 to 20,000 TCR beta sequences at a false discovery rate of 0.05 in a later analysis. Immune exposure information for the cohort was limited to CMV serostatus. Only TCR beta chains were sequenced in this cohort, and the absence of alpha or paired-chain data limited detectable features.

On this clone: The antigen this receptor binds is unknown. Base qualities were left out, and no much larger clone turns up one base away.

The cohort consisted of some 670 healthy bone marrow donors. At the time of sampling, every cohort member was nominally healthy, though immune exposures that went unrecorded were likely present. The donor was CMV seropositive and belonged to the group of over 250 seropositive cohort members. Every donor gave a peripheral blood sample, and the peripheral blood mononuclear cells from that sample were used for TCR beta sequencing. The Qiagen DNeasy Blood Extraction Kit was used to extract genomic DNA from the blood cell samples. The method behind the library was the immunoSEQ multiplex PCR assay. A mixture of 60 forward primers for TCR Vbeta segments and 13 reverse primers for TCR Jbeta segments was used in the multiplex PCR. The CDR3 region of rearranged TCR beta genes was amplified from genomic DNA by a multiplex PCR assay. The amplified TCR beta libraries were sequenced on the Illumina HiSeq System as 87-base-pair reads. Per the source publication's procedure: A later analysis tallied tens of millions of unique TCR beta chains across the 666 repertoires, and 10 million to 11 million of those chains were shared by two or more donors. Raw reads were error-corrected and collapsed into unique sequences with a nearest-neighbor algorithm that merged closely related sequences to remove PCR and sequencing errors. To assign V, D and J gene segments, CDR3 sequences were aligned to IMGT reference sequences. For a sequence to be retained, at least a six-nucleotide match to both a V gene segment and a J gene segment was required. Rearrangements were called productive when the CDR3 lacked stop codons and stayed in frame with V and J; all others were non-productive. Following IMGT convention, CDR3 was defined as the stretch from the second conserved V-encoded cysteine up to the conserved J-encoded phenylalanine. Sequences without an unambiguous match to a single V gene segment were excluded from the earlier analysis of about 640 of the donors. An earlier analysis of approximately 590 of the donors called V segments functional above 56.7% productive rearrangements and segregating when the between-donor standard deviation exceeded 5%. A statistical classification framework was built to diagnose cytomegalovirus status from the catalog of TCR beta chain sequences. A later analysis assigned V and J genes by comparing TCR nucleotide sequences with IMGT/GENE-DB human TR gene sequences. The TCRdist pipeline was used in a later analysis to assign CDR3 sequences and most-parsimonious VDJ recombination scenarios. In a later analysis, each TCR beta chain was defined by its CDR3 amino acid sequence together with its V-gene family, and reads without a unique V-gene family were excluded. In a later analysis, 500 to 700 highly shared, low-generation-probability nucleotide sequences were removed to address suspected cross-contamination and a sequencing artifact. A later analysis calculated a clonal expansion index for each public chain from normalized within-repertoire ranks of inferred template counts. In a later analysis, generation probabilities were computed using a VDJ recombination model fitted to out-of-frame rearrangements, and the results were checked against IGoR. A later analysis scored TCR-TCR, TCR-HLA and TCR-CMV co-occurrence with hypergeometric tests, applying a repertoire-size bias correction to TCR pairs. A later analysis estimated false discovery rates by permuting HLA or CMV assignments 20 times. In a later analysis, co-occurring TCRs were grouped with DBSCAN, and TCRdist sequence similarity was added when clustering was performed within HLA-allele-positive subsets. Repertoires with fewer than 30,000 or more than 120,000 public chains, plus five repertoires with anomalous nucleotide sharing, were excluded from co-occurrence clustering. Not all clones reach the TCRdb copy of this immuneACCESS table, which keeps in-frame sequences only. Checked studies attribute under half of the gap to unresolved V genes and leave the rest unexplained. V and J calls and clone size follow that table, whereas D and trimming were derived from the DNA. The sample table shows some 180,000 clones, and around 80% are seen once. The ten largest clones capture nearly 4.5% of the sample.

At the junction V is shortened by 7 bases and J by 1 base, with 16 bases in between. From the germline V gene (reference sequence), CDR1 is SEHNR and CDR2 is FQNEAQ. Spanning cysteine to phenylalanine, the CDR3 consists of 15 amino acids. Kept here is only the CDR3 DNA, which spans 45 bases and is read in frame from base 1. The chain links TRBV7-9 with TRBJ1-1, with the D gene not clear enough to name. This sequence was found in a woman in her 30s in good health and CMV-seropositive. The sequenced material came from PBMCs. At the DNA level, the sequence is TGTGCCAGCAAACCCGGGAGGATATCGAACACTGAAGCTTTCTTT. Translated, this gives CASKPGRISNTEAFF.